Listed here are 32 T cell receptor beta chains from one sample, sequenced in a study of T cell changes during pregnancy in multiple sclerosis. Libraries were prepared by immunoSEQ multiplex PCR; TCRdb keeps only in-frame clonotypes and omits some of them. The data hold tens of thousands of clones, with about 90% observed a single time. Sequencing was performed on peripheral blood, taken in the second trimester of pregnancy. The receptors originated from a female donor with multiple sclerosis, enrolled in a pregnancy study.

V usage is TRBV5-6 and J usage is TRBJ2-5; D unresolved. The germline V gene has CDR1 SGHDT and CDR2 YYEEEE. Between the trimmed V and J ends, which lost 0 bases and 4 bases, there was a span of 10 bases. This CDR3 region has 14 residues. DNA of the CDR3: TGTGCCAGCAGCTTGGTCTCTCGCGGAGAGACCCAGTACTTC. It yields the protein CASSLVSRGETQYF.

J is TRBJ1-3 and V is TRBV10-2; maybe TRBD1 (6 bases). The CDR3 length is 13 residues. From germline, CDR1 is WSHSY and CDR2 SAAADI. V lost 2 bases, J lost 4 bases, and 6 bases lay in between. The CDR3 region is CASSETGGNTIYF. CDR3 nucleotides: TGCGCCAGCAGTGAGACAGGGGGAAACACCATATATTTT.

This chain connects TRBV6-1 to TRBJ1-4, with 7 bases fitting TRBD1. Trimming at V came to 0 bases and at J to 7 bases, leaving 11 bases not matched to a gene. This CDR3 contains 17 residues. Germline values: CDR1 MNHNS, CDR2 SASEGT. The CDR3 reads CASSEALPPRGFEKLFF. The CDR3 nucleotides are TGTGCCAGCAGTGAAGCCCTCCCCCCCAGGGGGTTTGAAAAACTGTTTTTT.

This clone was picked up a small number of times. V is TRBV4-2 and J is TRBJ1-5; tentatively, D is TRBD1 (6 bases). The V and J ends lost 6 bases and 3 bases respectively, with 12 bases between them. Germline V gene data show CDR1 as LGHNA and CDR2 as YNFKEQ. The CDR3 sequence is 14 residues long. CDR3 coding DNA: TGTGCCAGCAGGTCGACAGGTTACAATCAGCCCCAGCATTTT. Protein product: CASRSTGYNQPQHF.

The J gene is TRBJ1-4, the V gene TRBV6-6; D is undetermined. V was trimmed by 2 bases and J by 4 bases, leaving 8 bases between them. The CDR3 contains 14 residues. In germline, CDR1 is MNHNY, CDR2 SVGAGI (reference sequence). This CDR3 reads CASSYGQVNEKLFF. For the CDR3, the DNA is TGTGCCAGCAGTTACGGGCAGGTTAATGAAAAACTGTTTTTT.

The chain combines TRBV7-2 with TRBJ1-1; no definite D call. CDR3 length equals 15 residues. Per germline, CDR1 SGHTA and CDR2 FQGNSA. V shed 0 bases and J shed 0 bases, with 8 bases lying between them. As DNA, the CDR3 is TGTGCCAGCAGCTTAGCGATCGGGATGAACACTGAAGCTTTCTTT. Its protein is CASSLAIGMNTEAFF.

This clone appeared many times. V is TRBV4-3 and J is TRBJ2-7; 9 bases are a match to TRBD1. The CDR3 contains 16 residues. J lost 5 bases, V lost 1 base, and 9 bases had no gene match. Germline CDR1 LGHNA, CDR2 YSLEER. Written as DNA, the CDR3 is TGCGCCAGCAGCCAAGCTACCGGGACAGGGAGCAACGAGCAGTACTTC. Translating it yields CASSQATGTGSNEQYF.

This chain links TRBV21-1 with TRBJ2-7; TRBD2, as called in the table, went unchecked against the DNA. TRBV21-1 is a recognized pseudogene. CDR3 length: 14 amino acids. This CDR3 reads CASRPMAGDYEQYF. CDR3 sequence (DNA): TGTGCCAGCCGCCCGATGGCGGGGGACTACGAGCAGTACTTC.

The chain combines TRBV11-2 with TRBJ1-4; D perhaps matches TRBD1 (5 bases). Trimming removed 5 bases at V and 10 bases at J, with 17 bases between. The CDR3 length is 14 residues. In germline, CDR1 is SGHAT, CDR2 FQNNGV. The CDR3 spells CASSLDGGIGKLFF. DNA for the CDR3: TGTGCCAGCAGCCTGGACGGGGGGATAGGAAAACTGTTTTTT.

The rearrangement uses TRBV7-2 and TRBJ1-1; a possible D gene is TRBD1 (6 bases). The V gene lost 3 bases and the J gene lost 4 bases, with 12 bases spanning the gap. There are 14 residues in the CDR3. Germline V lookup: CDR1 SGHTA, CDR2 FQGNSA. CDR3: CASSFQGQGTEAFF. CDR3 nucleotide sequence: TGTGCCAGCAGCTTCCAGGGGCAGGGCACTGAAGCTTTCTTT.

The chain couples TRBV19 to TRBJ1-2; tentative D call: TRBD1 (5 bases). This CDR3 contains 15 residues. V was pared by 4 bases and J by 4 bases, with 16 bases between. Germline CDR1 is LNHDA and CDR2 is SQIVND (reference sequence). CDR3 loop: CASSNQGNWGYGYTF. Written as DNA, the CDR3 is TGTGCCAGTAGTAATCAGGGAAACTGGGGCTATGGCTACACCTTC.

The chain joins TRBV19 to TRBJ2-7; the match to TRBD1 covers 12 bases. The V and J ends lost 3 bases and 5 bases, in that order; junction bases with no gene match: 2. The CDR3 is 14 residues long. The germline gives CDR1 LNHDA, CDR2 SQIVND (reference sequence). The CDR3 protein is CASSIGTGGHEQYF. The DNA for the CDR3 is TGTGCCAGTAGTATTGGGACAGGGGGCCACGAGCAGTACTTC.

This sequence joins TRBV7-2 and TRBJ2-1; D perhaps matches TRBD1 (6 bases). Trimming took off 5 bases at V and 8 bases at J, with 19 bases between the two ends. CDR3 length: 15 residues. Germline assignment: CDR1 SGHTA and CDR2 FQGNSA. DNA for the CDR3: TGTGCCAGCAGCGCATCACAGGGAACGATCGATGAGCAGTTCTTC. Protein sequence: CASSASQGTIDEQFF.

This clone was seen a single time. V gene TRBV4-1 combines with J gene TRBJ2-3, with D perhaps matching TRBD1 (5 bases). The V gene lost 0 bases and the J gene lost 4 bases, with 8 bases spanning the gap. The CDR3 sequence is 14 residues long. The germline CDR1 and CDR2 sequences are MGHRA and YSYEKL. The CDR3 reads CASSQESTADTQYF. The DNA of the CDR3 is TGCGCCAGCAGCCAAGAGTCGACAGCAGATACGCAGTATTTT.

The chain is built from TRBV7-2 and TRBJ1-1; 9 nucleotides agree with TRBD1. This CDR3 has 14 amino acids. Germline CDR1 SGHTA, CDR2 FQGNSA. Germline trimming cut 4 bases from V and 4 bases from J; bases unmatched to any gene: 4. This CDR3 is CASSSTGGFTEAFF. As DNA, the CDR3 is TGTGCCAGCAGCTCGACAGGGGGGTTCACTGAAGCTTTCTTT.

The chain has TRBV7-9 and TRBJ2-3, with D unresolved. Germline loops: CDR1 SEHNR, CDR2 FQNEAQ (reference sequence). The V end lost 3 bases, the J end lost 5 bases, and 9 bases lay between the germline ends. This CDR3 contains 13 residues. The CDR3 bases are TGTGCCAGCAGCTTTATCGGTGGAGATACGCAGTATTTT. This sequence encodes CASSFIGGDTQYF.

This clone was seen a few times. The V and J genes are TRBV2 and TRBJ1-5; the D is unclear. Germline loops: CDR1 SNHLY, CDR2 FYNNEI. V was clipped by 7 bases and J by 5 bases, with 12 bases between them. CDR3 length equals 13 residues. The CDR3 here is CASIFTRDQPQHF. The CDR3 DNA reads TGTGCCAGCATCTTCACGAGGGATCAGCCCCAGCATTTT.

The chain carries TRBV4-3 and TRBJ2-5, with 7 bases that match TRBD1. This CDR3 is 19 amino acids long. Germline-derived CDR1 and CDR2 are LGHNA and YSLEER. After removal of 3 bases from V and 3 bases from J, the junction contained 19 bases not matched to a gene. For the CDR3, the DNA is TGCGCCAGCAGCCATTCCCCCCGACAGGGCGTCGGTGTAGAAGAGACCCAGTACTTC. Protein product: CASSHSPRQGVGVEETQYF.

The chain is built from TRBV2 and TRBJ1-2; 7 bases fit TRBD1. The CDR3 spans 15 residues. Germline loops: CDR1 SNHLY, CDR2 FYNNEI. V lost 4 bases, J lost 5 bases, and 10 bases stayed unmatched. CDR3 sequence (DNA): TGTGCCAGCAGTGCGTCGGGACAGATCGGATATGGCTACACCTTC. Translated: CASSASGQIGYGYTF.

Written as DNA, the CDR3 is TGTGCCAGCAGCGCTCTTGGCGGGGGGGCCAATGAGCAGTTCTTC. Protein: CASSALGGGANEQFF. The V and J genes are TRBV9 and TRBJ2-1; TRBD2 agrees at 9 bases. The CDR3 totals 15 residues. CDR1 and CDR2 from the germline V gene are SGDLS and YYNGEE. V shed 3 bases and J 6 bases; nucleotides not matched to a gene: 7.

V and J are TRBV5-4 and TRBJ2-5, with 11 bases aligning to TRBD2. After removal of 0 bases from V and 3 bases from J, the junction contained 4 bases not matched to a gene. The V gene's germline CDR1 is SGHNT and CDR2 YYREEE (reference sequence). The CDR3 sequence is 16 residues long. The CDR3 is CASSLAVAGGKETQYF. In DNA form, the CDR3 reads TGTGCCAGCAGCTTGGCAGTAGCGGGGGGGAAAGAGACCCAGTACTTC.

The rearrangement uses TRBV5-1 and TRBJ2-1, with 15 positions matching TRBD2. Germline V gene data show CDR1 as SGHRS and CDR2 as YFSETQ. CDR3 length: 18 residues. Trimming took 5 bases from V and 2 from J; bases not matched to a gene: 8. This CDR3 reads CASSSGLAGGMPYNEQFF. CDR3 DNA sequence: TGCGCCAGCAGTTCTGGACTAGCGGGGGGGATGCCCTACAATGAGCAGTTCTTC.

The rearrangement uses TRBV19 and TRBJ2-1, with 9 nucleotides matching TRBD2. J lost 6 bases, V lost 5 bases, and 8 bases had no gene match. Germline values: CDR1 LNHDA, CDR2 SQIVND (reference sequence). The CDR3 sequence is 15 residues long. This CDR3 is CASSPAGGGANEQFF. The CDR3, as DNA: TGTGCCAGTAGTCCCGCTGGCGGGGGGGCCAATGAGCAGTTCTTC.

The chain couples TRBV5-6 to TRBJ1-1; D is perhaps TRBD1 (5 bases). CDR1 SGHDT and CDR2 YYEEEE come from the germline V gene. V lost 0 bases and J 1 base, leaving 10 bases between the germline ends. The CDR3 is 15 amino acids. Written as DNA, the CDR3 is TGTGCCAGCAGCTTGGTTATAACAGGGAACACTGAAGCTTTCTTT. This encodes CASSLVITGNTEAFF.

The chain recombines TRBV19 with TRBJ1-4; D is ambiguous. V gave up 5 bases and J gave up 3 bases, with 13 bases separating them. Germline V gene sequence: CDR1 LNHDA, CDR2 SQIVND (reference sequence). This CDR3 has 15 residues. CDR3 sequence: CASSPTNGPNEKLFF. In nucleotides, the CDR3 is TGTGCCAGTAGTCCGACAAACGGCCCTAATGAAAAACTGTTTTTT.

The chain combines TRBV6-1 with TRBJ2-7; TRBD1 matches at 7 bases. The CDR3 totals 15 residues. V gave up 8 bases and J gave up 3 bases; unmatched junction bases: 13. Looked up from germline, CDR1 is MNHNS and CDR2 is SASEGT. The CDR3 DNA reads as TGTGCCAGCCCCCCCCTAACGACAGGGTACTACGAGCAGTACTTC. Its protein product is CASPPLTTGYYEQYF.

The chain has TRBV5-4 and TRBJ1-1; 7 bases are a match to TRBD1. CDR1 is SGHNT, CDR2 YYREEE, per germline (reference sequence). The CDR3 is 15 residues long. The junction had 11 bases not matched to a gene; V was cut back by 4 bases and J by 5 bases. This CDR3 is CASSPTSKGATEAFF. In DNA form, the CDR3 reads TGTGCCAGCAGCCCGACTTCTAAGGGGGCGACTGAAGCTTTCTTT.

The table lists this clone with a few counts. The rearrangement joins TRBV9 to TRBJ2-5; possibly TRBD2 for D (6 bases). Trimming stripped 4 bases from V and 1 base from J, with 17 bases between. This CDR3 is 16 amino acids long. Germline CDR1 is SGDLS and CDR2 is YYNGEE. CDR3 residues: CASSLMGQGLQETQYF. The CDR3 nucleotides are TGTGCCAGCAGCCTAATGGGGCAGGGACTCCAAGAGACCCAGTACTTC.

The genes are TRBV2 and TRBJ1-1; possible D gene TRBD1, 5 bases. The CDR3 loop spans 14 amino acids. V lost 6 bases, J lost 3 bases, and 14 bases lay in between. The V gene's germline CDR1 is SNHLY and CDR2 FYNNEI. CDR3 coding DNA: TGTGCCAGCAGCCCCTTCGGGGGGGACACTGAAGCTTTCTTT. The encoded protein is CASSPFGGDTEAFF.

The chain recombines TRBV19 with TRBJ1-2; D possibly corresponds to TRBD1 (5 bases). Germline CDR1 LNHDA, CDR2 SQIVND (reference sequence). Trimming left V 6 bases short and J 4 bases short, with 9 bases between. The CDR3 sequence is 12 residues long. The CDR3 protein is CASSQGGYGYTF. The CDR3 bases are TGTGCCAGTAGCCAGGGCGGCTATGGCTACACCTTC.

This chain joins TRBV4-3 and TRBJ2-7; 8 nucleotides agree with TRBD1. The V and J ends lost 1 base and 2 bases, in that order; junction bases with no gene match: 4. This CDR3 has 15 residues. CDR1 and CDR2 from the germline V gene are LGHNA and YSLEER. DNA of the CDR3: TGCGCCAGCAGCCAAGGTCAGGGGGCTACCTACGAGCAGTACTTC. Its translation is CASSQGQGATYEQYF.

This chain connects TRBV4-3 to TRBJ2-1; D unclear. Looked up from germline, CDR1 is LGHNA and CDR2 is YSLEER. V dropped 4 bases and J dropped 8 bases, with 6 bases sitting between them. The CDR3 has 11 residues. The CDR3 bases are TGCGCCAGCAGCCTCGGGTATGAGCAGTTCTTC. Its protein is CASSLGYEQFF.